This T cell receptor beta chain was retrieved from a study of regulatory T cells in long-lasting Graves disease. Study in general: Antithyroid drugs had been taken by newly diagnosed Graves' patients for under 3 months.

TCR beta libraries were built with iRepertoire HTBI primers and Arm-PCR of CDR3 regions. TCRdb processed the multiplex PCR reads anew with MiXCR; each CDR3 protein has one entry. The sample has approximately 470,000 distinct CDR3 sequences; 15% to 20% are singletons. V dropped 6 bases and J dropped 5; count of bases not matched to a gene: 5. The CDR3 spans 13 residues. Germline V CDR1 and CDR2: SNHLY, FYNNEI. There are many counts of this clonotype. Time point described: newly diagnosed GD, antithyroid drugs for less than 3 months. There was RNA extracted from PBMCs, and the TCR library was made from it. Separately, the same data were catalogued under a study of T cells in Graves' hyperthyroidism and ophthalmopathy.

Sequenced here: peripheral blood mononuclear cells (PBMCs), sampled at new diagnosis, from a patient treated with antithyroid drugs. The V and J genes are TRBV2 and TRBJ1-1, with 8 bases fitting TRBD1. The clonotype originates from a man aged 40-49 years with Graves disease. The CDR3 DNA reads TGTGCCAGCAGAAGACAGGGGTGGACTGAAGCTTTCTTT. It translates to CASRRQGWTEAFF.